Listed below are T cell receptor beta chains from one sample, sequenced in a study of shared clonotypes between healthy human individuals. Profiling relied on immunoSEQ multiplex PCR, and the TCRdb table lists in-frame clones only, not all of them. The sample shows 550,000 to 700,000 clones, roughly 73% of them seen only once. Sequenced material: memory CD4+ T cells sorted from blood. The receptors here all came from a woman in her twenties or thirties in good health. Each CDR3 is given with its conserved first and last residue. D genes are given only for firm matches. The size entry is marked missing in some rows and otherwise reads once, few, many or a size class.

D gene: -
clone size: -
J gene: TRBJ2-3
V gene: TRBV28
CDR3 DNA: TGTGCCAGCAGTTTCAGGGGACGCACAGATACGCAGTATTTT
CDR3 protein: CASSFRGRTDTQYF

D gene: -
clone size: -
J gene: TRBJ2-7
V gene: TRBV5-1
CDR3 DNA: TGCGCCAGCAGCTTGGCGGCAGGGTTTATGTACGAGCAGTACTTC
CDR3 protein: CASSLAAGFMYEQYF

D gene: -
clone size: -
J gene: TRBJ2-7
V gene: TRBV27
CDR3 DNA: TGTGCCAGCAGTCCGACGTGGGAAGCAGAGCAGTACTTC
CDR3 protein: CASSPTWEAEQYF

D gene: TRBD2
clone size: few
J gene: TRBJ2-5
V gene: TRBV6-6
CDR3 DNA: TGTGCCAGCAGTTACTCTCCTAGCGGGAGTCACCAGCACTTC
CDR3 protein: CASSYSPSGSHQHF

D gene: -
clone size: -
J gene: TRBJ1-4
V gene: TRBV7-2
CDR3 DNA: TGTGCCAGCAGCTTCGTACAGGCGGCTAATGAAAAACTGTTTTTT
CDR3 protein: CASSFVQAANEKLFF

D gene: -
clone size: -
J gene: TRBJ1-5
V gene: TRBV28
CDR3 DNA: TGTGCCAGCAGTACGACAGGTCTCCGGAATCAGCCCCAGCATTTT
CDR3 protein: CASSTTGLRNQPQHF

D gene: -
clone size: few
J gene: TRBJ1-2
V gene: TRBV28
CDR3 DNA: TGTGCCAGCATCATTGGCACGGGTGGGAATGGCTACACCTTC
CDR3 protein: CASIIGTGGNGYTF

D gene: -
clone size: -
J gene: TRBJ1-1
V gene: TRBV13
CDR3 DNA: TGTGCCAGCAGCTTAGGAACAGGGAGGACTGAAGCTTTCTTT
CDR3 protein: CASSLGTGRTEAFF

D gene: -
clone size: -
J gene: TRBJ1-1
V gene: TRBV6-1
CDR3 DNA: TGTGCCAGCAGTGAGCCGGGTCTGGGGTGGACTGAAGCTTTCTTT
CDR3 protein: CASSEPGLGWTEAFF

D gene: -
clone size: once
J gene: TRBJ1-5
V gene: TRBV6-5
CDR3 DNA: TGTGCCAGCGTGTTGCGCAATCAGCCCCAGCATTTT
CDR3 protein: CASVLRNQPQHF

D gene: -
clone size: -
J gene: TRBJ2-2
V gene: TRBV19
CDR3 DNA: TGTGCCAGTAGTATAGACCATGATTTAACTACCGGGGAGCTGTTTTTT
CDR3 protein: CASSIDHDLTTGELFF

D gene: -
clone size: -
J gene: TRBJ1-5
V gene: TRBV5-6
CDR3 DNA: TGTGCCAGCAGCTTGGCGGGTTATAGCAATCAGCCCCAGCATTTT
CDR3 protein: CASSLAGYSNQPQHF

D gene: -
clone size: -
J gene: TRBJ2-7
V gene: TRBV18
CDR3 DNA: TGTGCCAGCTCACCGATAGTGGCCCCGGGATACGAGCAGTACTTC
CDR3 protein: CASSPIVAPGYEQYF

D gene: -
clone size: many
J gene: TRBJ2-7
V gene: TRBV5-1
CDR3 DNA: TGCGCCAGCAGCCGGCAGGGGATCGGCCCTTACGAGCAGTACTTC
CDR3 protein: CASSRQGIGPYEQYF

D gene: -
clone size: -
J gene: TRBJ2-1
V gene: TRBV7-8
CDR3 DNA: TGTGCCAGCAGCTTAATGGAGGGCCGGGATCGGGTCTTC
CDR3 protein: CASSLMEGRDRVF

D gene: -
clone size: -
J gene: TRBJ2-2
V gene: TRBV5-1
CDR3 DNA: TGCGCCAGCAGCTTGGATACAAACACCGGGGAGCTGTTTTTT
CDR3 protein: CASSLDTNTGELFF

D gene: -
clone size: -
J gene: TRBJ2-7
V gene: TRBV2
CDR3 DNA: TGTGCCAGCAGCCTCTCCTACGAGCAGTACTTC
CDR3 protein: CASSLSYEQYF

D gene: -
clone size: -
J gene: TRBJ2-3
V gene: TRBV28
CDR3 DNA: TGTGCCAGTACAGCACCGGGATTCACCACAGATACGCAGTATTTT
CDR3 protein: CASTAPGFTTDTQYF

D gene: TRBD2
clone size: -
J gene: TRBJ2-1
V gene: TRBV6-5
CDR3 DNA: TGTGCCAGCAGTTTCTCGGGAGCGGGGAATGAGCAGTTCTTC
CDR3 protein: CASSFSGAGNEQFF

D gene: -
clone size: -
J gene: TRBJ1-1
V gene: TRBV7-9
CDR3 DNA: TGTGCCAGCAGCCCCCCGACCGGGACAACGAACACTGAAGCTTTCTTT
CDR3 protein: CASSPPTGTTNTEAFF

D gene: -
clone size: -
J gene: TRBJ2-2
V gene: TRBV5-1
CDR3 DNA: TGCGCCAGCAGCTTGACAGGGAAGAACACCGGGGAGCTGTTTTTT
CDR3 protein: CASSLTGKNTGELFF

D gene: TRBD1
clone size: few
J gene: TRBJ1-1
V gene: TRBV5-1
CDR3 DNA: TGCGCCAGCAGCCAGACGACAGGGTATTCCACTGAAGCTTTCTTT
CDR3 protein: CASSQTTGYSTEAFF

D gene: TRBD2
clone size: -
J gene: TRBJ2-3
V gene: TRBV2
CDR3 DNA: TGTGCCAGCAGTGGGCTAGCGGGAGTCTCCGATACGCAGTATTTT
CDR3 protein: CASSGLAGVSDTQYF